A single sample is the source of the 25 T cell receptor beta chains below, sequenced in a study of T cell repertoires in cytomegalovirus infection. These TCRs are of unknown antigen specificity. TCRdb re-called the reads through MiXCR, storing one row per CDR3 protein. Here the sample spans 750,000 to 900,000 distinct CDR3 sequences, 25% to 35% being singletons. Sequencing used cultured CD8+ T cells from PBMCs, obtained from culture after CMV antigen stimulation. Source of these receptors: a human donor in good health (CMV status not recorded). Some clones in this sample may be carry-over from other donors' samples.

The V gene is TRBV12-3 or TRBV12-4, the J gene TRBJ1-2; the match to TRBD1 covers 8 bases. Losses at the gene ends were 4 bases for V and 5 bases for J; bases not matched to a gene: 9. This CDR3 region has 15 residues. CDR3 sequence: CASSYYPTGEYGYTF. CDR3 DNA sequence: TGTGCCAGCAGTTACTACCCGACAGGGGAGTATGGCTACACCTTC.

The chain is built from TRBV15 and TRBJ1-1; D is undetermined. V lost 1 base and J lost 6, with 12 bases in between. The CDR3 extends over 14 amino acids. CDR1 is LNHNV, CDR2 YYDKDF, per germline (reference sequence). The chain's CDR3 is CATSRGSSMAEAFF. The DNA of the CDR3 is TGTGCCACCAGCAGAGGGTCCTCGATGGCTGAAGCTTTCTTT.

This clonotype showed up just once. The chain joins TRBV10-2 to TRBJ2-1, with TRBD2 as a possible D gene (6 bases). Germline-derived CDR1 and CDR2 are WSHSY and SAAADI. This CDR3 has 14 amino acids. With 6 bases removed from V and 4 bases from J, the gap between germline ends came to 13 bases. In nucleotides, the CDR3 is TGCGCCAGCAGAAACTTAGCGGAGTACAATGAGCAGTTCTTC. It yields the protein CASRNLAEYNEQFF.

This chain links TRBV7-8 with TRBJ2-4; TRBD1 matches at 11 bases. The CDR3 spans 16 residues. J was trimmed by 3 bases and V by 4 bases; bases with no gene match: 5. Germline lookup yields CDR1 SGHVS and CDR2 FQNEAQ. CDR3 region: CASSSDRGLGKNIQYF. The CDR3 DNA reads TGTGCCAGCAGCTCGGACAGGGGGCTCGGCAAAAACATTCAGTACTTC.

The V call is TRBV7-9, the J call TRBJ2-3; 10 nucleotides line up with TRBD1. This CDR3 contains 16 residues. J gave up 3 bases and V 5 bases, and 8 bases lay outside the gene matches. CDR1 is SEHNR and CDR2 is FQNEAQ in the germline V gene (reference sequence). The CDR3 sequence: CASSPGDRGLTDTQYF. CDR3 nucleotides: TGTGCCAGCAGCCCCGGGGACAGGGGACTTACAGATACGCAGTATTTT.

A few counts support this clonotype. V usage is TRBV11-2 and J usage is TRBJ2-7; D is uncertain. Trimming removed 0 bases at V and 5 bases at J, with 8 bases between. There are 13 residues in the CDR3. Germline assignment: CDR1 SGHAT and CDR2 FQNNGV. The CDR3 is CASSLDTAHEQYV. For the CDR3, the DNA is TGTGCCAGCAGCTTAGATACAGCCCACGAGCAGTACGTC.

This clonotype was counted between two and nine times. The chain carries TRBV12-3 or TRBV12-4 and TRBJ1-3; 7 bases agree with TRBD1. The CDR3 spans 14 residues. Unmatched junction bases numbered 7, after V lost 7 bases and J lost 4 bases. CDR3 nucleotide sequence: TGTGCCAGCATTCTTACAGGGGACGGAAACACCATATATTTT. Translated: CASILTGDGNTIYF.

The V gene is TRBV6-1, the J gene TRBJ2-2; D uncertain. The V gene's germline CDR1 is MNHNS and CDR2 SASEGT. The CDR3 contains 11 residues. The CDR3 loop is CGCQNTGELFF. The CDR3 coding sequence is TGTGGATGCCAGAACACCGGGGAGCTGTTTTTT.

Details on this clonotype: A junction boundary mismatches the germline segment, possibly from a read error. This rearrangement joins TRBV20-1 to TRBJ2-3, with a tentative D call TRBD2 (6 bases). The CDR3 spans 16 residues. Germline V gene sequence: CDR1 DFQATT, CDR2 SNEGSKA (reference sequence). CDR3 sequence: CRARYPSVRGGDTQYF. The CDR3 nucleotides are TGCAGAGCTAGATACCCTTCGGTGCGGGGTGGGGATACGCAGTATTTT.

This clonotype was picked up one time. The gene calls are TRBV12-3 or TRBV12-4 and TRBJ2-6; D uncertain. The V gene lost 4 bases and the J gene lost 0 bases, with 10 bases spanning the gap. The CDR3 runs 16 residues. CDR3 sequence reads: CASSSSDNSGANVLTF. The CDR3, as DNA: TGTGCCAGCAGTTCCAGCGACAACTCTGGGGCCAACGTCCTGACTTTC.

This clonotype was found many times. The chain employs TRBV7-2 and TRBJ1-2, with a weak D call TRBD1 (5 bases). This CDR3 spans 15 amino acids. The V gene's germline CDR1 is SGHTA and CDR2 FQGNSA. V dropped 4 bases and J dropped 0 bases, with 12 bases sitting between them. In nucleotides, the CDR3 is TGTGCCAGCAGCTCGTTTACGGGACCTAACTATGGCTACACCTTC. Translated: CASSSFTGPNYGYTF. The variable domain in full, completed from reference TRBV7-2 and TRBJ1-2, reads GAGVSQSPSNKVTEKGKDVELRCDPISGHTALYWYRQSLGQGLEFLIYFQGNSAPDKSGLPSDRFSAERTGGSVSTLTIQRTQQEDSAVYLCASSSFTGPNYGYTFGSGTRLTVV.

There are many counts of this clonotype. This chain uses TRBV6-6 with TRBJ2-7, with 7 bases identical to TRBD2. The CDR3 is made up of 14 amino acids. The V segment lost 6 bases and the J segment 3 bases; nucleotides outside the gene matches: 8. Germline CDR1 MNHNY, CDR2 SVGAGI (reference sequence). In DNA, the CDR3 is TGTGCCAGCAGCAGAAACCGGGACTACTACGAGCAGTACGTC. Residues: CASSRNRDYYEQYV.

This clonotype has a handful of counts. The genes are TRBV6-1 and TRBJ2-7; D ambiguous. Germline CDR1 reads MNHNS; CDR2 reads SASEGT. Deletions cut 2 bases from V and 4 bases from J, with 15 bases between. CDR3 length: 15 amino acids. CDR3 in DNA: TGTGCCAGCAGTGAATTGGGTGGTACTAATTACGAGCAGTACGTC. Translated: CASSELGGTNYEQYV.

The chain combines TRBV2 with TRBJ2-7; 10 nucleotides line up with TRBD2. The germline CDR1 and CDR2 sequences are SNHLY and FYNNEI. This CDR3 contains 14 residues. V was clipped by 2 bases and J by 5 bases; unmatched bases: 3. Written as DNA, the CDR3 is TGTGCCAGCAGTGAAAAGCGGGGGGGCCACGAGCAGTACGTC. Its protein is CASSEKRGGHEQYV.

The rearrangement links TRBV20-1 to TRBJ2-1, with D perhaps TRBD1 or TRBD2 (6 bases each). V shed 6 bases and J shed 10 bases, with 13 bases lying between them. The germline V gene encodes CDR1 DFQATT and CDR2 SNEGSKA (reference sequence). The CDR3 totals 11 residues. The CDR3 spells CSAPEGGEQFF. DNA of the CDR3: TGCAGTGCCCCTGAGGGGGGAGAGCAGTTCTTC.

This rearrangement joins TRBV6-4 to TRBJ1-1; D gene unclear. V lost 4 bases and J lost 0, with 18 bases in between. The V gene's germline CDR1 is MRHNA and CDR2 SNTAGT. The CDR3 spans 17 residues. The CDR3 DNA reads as TGTGCCAGCAGTGGTGATCACGAGACCCTCATGAACACTGAAGCTTTCTTT. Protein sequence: CASSGDHETLMNTEAFF.

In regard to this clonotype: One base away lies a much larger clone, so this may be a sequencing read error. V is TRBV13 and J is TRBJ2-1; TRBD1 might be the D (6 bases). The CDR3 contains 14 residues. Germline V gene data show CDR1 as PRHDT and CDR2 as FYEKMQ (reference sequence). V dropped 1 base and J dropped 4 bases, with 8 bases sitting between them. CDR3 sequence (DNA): TGTGCCAGCAGCTTAGCGGACAGATACAATGAGCAGTTCTTC. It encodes CASSLADRYNEQFF.

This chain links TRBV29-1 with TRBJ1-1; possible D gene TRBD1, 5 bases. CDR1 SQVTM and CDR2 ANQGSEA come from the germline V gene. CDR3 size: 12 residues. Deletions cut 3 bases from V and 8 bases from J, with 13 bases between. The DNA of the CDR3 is TGCAGCGTTGATTTCGGGGACTTCGAAGCTTTCTTT. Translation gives CSVDFGDFEAFF.

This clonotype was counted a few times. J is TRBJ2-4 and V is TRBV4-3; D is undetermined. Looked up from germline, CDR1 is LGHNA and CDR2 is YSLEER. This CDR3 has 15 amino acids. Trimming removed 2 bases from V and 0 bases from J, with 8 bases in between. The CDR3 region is CASSQSSLAKNIQYF. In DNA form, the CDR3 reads TGCGCCAGCAGCCAAAGTTCGCTAGCCAAAAACATTCAGTACTTC.

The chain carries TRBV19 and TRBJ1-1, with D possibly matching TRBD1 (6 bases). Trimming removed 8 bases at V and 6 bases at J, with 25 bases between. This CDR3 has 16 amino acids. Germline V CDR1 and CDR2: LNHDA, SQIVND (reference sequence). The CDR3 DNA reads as TGTGCCAGTTCGGGGGGGAGGGGGAAGGGGTGGCCTGAAGCTTTCTTT. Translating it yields CASSGGRGKGWPEAFF.

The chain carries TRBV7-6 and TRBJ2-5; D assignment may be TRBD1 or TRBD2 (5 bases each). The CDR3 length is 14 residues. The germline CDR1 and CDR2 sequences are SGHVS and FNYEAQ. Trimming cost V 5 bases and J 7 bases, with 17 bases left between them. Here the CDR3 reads CASSSRDPQGTQYF. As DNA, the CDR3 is TGTGCCAGCAGCAGCCGGGATCCGCAGGGGACCCAGTACTTC.

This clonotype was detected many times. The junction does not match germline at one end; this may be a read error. The CDR3 coding sequence is TGTGCCAGCAGCTTAGGAGACAACCCAGTTTTT. As protein: CASSLGDNPVF. The genes are TRBV7-2 and TRBJ1-4, with unresolved D. The CDR3 extends over 11 amino acids. CDR1 is SGHTA and CDR2 is FQGNSA in the germline V gene.

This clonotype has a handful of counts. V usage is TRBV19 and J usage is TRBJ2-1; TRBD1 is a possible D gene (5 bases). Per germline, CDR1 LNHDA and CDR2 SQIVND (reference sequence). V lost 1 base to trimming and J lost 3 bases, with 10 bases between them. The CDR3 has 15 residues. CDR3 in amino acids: CASSIATDSYNEQFF. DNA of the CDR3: TGTGCCAGTAGTATAGCAACCGACAGCTACAATGAGCAGTTCTTC.

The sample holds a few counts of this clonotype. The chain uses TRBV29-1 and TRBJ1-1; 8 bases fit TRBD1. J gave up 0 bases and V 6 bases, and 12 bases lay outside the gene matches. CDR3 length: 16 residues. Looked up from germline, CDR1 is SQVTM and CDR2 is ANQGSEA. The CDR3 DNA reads TGCAGCGTCTTCGACAGGGGCGGAGGCATGAACACTGAAGCTTTCTTT. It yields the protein CSVFDRGGGMNTEAFF.

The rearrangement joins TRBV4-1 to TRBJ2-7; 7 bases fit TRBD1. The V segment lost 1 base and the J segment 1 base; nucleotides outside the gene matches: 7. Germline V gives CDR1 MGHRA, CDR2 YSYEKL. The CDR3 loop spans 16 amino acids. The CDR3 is CASSQVLGGQSYEQYF. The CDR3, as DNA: TGCGCCAGCAGCCAAGTCTTAGGGGGCCAATCCTACGAGCAGTACTTC.